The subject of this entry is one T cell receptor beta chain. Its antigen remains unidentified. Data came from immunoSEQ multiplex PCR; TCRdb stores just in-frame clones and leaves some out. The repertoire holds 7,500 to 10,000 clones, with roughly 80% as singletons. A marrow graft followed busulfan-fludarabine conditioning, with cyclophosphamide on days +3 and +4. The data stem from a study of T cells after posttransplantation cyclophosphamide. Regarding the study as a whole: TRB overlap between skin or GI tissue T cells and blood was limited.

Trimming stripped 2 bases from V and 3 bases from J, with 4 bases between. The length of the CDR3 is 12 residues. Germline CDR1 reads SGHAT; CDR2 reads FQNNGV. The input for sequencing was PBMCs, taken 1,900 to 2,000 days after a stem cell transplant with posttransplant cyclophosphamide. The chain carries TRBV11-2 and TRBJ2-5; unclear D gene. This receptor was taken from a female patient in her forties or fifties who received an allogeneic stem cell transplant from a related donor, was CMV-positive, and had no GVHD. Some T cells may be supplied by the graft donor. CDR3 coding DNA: TGTGCCAGCAGCTTATTAGAAGAGACCCAGTACTTC. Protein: CASSLLEETQYF.